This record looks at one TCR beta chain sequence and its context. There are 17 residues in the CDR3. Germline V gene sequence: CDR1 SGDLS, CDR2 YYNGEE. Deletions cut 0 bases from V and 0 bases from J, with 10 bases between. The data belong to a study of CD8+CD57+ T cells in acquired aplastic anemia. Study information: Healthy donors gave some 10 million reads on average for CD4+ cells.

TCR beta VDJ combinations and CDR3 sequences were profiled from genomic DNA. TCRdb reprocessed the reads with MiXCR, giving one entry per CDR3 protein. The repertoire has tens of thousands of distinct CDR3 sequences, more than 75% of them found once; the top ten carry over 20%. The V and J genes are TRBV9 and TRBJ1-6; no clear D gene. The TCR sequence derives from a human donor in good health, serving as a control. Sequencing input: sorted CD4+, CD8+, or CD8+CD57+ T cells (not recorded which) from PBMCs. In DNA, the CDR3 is TGTGCCAGCAGCGTAGTGGCGGAATACTCCTATAATTCACCCCTCCACTTT. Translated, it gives CASSVVAEYSYNSPLHF. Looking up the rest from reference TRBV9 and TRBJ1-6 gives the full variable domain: DSGVTQTPKHLITATGQRVTLRCSPRSGDLSVYWYQQSLDQGLQFLIQYYNGEERAKGNILERFSAQQFPDLHSELNLSSLELGDSALYFCASSVVAEYSYNSPLHFGNGTRLTVT.